This T cell receptor beta chain is from a study of early T cells in non-severe SARS-CoV-2 infection. About the research overall: The study sequenced bulk RNA from unsorted whole blood, with chains unpaired. Findings of the study overall: Matches to VDJdb favored anti-spike CD8 responses and missed private and CD4 specificities.

Worth noting for this clonotype: Antigen specificity is unknown.

The CDR3 is 12 residues long. V lost 3 bases and J 4 bases, leaving 7 bases between the germline ends. Germline V gene sequence: CDR1 SGHVS, CDR2 FQNEAQ. The TCR library protocol attached unique molecular identifiers to the individual cDNA molecules. TCRdb redid the calling of the 5' RACE reads with MiXCR, one entry per CDR3 protein. The table lists 25,000 to 35,000 distinct CDR3 sequences, over 6.5% of them singletons. The rearrangement links TRBV7-8 to TRBJ2-7; D possibly corresponds to TRBD2 (6 bases). The receptor's source is an adult who was a healthcare worker with PCR-confirmed SARS-CoV-2 infection or an uninfected control (not recorded which). Sample: whole blood. The CDR3, as DNA: TGTGCCAGCAGCTTCGCGGGATACGAGCAGTACTTC. It is translated as CASSFAGYEQYF.